This T cell receptor (beta chain) comes out of a study of early T cells in non-severe SARS-CoV-2 infection. Study background: Bulk RNA isolated from unsorted whole blood underwent sequencing; chains were not paired.

Attachment of unique molecular identifiers to individual cDNA molecules was performed. In TCRdb, the 5' RACE reads were re-called with MiXCR into one record per CDR3 protein. The sample records tens of thousands of distinct CDR3 sequences, about 12% being singletons. Turning to this clonotype: Its target is unknown.

Findings of the study overall: Missing private and CD4 specificities, VDJdb matching favored anti-spike CD8 responses.

V gave up 3 bases and J gave up 4 bases, with 1 base separating them. In germline, CDR1 is MGHRA, CDR2 YSYEKL. CDR3 size: 11 residues. The chain combines TRBV4-1 with TRBJ2-1; D unresolved. The sample taken for sequencing was whole blood. The clonotype comes from an adult who was a healthcare worker with PCR-confirmed SARS-CoV-2 infection or an uninfected control (not recorded which). CDR3 coding DNA: TGCGCCAGCAGCCATTACAATGAGCAGTTCTTC. Its translation: CASSHYNEQFF.